The 28 T cell receptor beta chains below were found in one sample sequenced in a study of shared clonotypes between healthy human individuals. Using immunoSEQ multiplex PCR, the repertoire was profiled, and TCRdb retains in-frame clones only, with some absent. The sample lists under 1,900,000 clones; just under 99% were seen once. Specimen: naive CD4+ T cells sorted from blood. Subset defined: CD45RA+ positively selected. The source is a man under 40 in good health.

The chain has TRBV2 and TRBJ1-5, with D uncertain. This CDR3 contains 15 residues. Trimming took 7 bases from V and 3 from J, leaving 16 bases between them. Germline CDR1 and CDR2: SNHLY and FYNNEI. The DNA of the CDR3 is TGTGCCAGCAACATCATGGGAGGGCCCAATCAGCCCCAGCATTTT. As protein: CASNIMGGPNQPQHF.

This chain links TRBV18 with TRBJ1-1; D unresolved. The germline V and J ends were trimmed by 0 bases and 4 bases, with 9 bases remaining between them. This CDR3 has 14 amino acids. Germline V gene data show CDR1 as KGHSH and CDR2 as LQKENI. CDR3 in DNA: TGTGCCAGCTCACCACCGAGTCGGGTCACTGAAGCTTTCTTT. Amino acid sequence: CASSPPSRVTEAFF.

V is TRBV7-8 and J is TRBJ2-7; a possible D gene is TRBD1 (5 bases). CDR1 and CDR2 (germline): SGHVS, FQNEAQ. CDR3 size: 15 residues. V lost 3 bases, J lost 2 bases, and 14 bases lay in between. The CDR3 nucleotides are TGTGCCAGCAGCTTTGGACACTCAAAGGCCTACGAGCAGTACTTC. As protein: CASSFGHSKAYEQYF.

The DNA of the CDR3 is TGTGCCAGCAGCTCTCAGCTGAACACTGAAGCTTTCTTT. Translation gives CASSSQLNTEAFF. The chain employs TRBV7-3 and TRBJ1-1; D is ambiguous. CDR3 size: 13 residues. Trimming took off 4 bases at V and 0 bases at J, with 6 bases between the two ends. CDR1 and CDR2 from the germline V gene are SGHTA and FQGTGA.

This chain links TRBV19 with TRBJ1-2, with D possibly being TRBD1 (5 bases). The V end was cut by 4 bases, the J end by 2 bases, with 8 bases between. The V gene's germline CDR1 is LNHDA and CDR2 SQIVND (reference sequence). This CDR3 is 13 amino acids long. Written as DNA, the CDR3 is TGTGCCAGTAGTACTCGGGACAACTATGGCTACACCTTC. This sequence encodes CASSTRDNYGYTF.

The chain's CDR3 is CASSPRDGFLYEQYF. The CDR3 DNA reads TGTGCCAGCAGCCCCCGGGACGGATTCCTCTACGAGCAGTACTTC. V and J are TRBV7-9 and TRBJ2-7; D could derive from TRBD1 or TRBD2 (5 bases each). The CDR3 has 15 amino acids. Trimming removed 5 bases from V and 3 bases from J, with 17 bases in between. Germline V gene sequence: CDR1 SEHNR, CDR2 FQNEAQ (reference sequence).

The chain links TRBV9 to TRBJ1-2; D is unresolved. V was clipped by 0 bases and J by 0 bases, with 9 bases between them. Looked up from germline, CDR1 is SGDLS and CDR2 is YYNGEE. The CDR3 has 15 residues. The CDR3 loop reads CASSVEPFSNYGYTF. The CDR3 DNA reads as TGTGCCAGCAGCGTAGAGCCCTTCTCTAACTATGGCTACACCTTC.

J is TRBJ2-1 and V is TRBV29-1, with a possible D match to TRBD2 (6 bases). The V and J ends lost 6 bases and 0 bases respectively, with 15 bases between them. CDR1 is SQVTM, CDR2 ANQGSEA, per germline. This CDR3 spans 15 amino acids. CDR3 DNA: TGCAGCGTGGAGGGGCCAAGACTCTCCTACAATGAGCAGTTCTTC. Translating it yields CSVEGPRLSYNEQFF.

The rearrangement joins TRBV5-6 to TRBJ2-1; D is undetermined. CDR1 and CDR2 from the germline V gene are SGHDT and YYEEEE. The CDR3 extends over 16 amino acids. V was trimmed by 1 base and J by 1 base, leaving 12 bases between them. In nucleotides, the CDR3 is TGTGCCAGCAGCTTGAACCTGGGTGGGTCCTACAATGAGCAGTTCTTC. Translating it yields CASSLNLGGSYNEQFF.

V gene TRBV4-3 combines with J gene TRBJ2-1; 10 bases fit TRBD2. There are 20 residues in the CDR3. V was clipped by 2 bases and J by 0 bases; unmatched bases: 13. Per the germline V gene, CDR1 is LGHNA and CDR2 is YSLEER. The CDR3 nucleotides read TGCGCCAGCAGCCAACCGGCGGCTAGCGGGAGCTATAGCTCCTACAATGAGCAGTTCTTC. Its protein is CASSQPAASGSYSSYNEQFF.

The V call is TRBV29-1, the J call TRBJ1-5, with D maybe TRBD1 (5 bases). V was trimmed by 5 bases and J by 4 bases, leaving 12 bases between them. The germline gives CDR1 SQVTM, CDR2 ANQGSEA. The CDR3 is 13 amino acids. CDR3 in DNA: TGCAGCGTTAGGACATCGCCAAATCAGCCCCAGCATTTT. Amino acids: CSVRTSPNQPQHF.

V and J are TRBV9 and TRBJ2-1; D gene uncertain. The CDR3 sequence is 15 residues long. Per germline, CDR1 SGDLS and CDR2 YYNGEE. V was cut by 0 bases and J by 5 bases, with 12 bases left in between. Here the CDR3 reads CASSVEANVHNEQFF. DNA of the CDR3: TGTGCCAGCAGCGTAGAGGCTAACGTACACAATGAGCAGTTCTTC.

The V gene is TRBV7-8, the J gene TRBJ2-1; 8 nucleotides align to TRBD2. The CDR3 totals 15 residues. CDR1 SGHVS and CDR2 FQNEAQ come from the germline V gene. V lost 5 bases, J lost 0 bases, and 3 bases stayed unmatched. The CDR3 is CASSLSGGSYNEQFF. The CDR3 region has the DNA TGTGCCAGCAGCCTGAGCGGGGGCTCCTACAATGAGCAGTTCTTC.

The V and J genes are TRBV9 and TRBJ1-2; no clear D. The CDR3 length is 15 residues. In germline, CDR1 is SGDLS, CDR2 YYNGEE. The ends were cut back, 0 bases at V and 5 bases at J, with 14 bases in the middle. The CDR3 here is CASSVGTEVLYGYTF. CDR3 coding DNA: TGTGCCAGCAGCGTAGGGACGGAAGTCCTTTATGGCTACACCTTC. The complete variable domain, with remaining parts taken from reference TRBV9 and TRBJ1-2, reads DSGVTQTPKHLITATGQRVTLRCSPRSGDLSVYWYQQSLDQGLQFLIQYYNGEERAKGNILERFSAQQFPDLHSELNLSSLELGDSALYFCASSVGTEVLYGYTFGSGTRLTVV.

The rearrangement uses TRBV5-1 and TRBJ2-2; D gene unclear. The CDR3 has 20 residues. V was trimmed by 2 bases and J by 5 bases, leaving 28 bases between them. The germline CDR1 and CDR2 sequences are SGHRS and YFSETQ. CDR3 DNA: TGCGCCAGCAGCTTTTTCTCCGGAGTGGCTGAGGTGCTGGCAACCGGGGAGCTGTTTTTT. As protein: CASSFFSGVAEVLATGELFF.

This chain uses TRBV28 with TRBJ2-5, with 7 bases lining up with TRBD1. Germline CDR1 MDHEN, CDR2 SYDVKM. CDR3 length: 13 amino acids. V was clipped by 4 bases and J by 3 bases; unmatched bases: 2. CDR3 coding DNA: TGTGCCAGCAGTTGGGACAGAAAAGAGACCCAGTACTTC. Translation gives CASSWDRKETQYF. Filled out from reference TRBV28 and TRBJ2-5, the complete variable domain reads DVKVTQSSRYLVKRTGEKVFLECVQDMDHENMFWYRQDPGLGLRLIYFSYDVKMKEKGDIPEGYSVSREKKERFSLILESASTNQTSMYLCASSWDRKETQYFGPGTRLLVL.

The chain is built from TRBV25-1 and TRBJ1-4; D gene unclear. Germline V CDR1 and CDR2: MGHDK, SYGVNS. CDR3 length equals 15 residues. The V gene lost 3 bases and the J gene lost 0 bases, with 8 bases spanning the gap. The CDR3 coding sequence is TGTGCCAGCAGTGAGGTTCGGGCAACTAATGAAAAACTGTTTTTT. Its translation is CASSEVRATNEKLFF.

The genes are TRBV7-8 and TRBJ2-5; D is possibly TRBD2 (5 bases). This CDR3 is 14 amino acids long. Trimming removed 4 bases from V and 2 bases from J, with 11 bases in between. The germline CDR1 and CDR2 sequences are SGHVS and FQNEAQ. CDR3 amino acids: CASSSRTGQETQYF. The DNA for the CDR3 is TGTGCCAGCAGCTCCCGGACTGGGCAAGAGACCCAGTACTTC.

As concerns this clone: At one end the junction does not follow the germline gene, possibly because of a read error. This chain uses TRBV7-9 with TRBJ1-1; 7 bases map to TRBD1. In germline, CDR1 is SEHNR, CDR2 FQNEAQ (reference sequence). CDR3 length: 13 amino acids. The chain's CDR3 is CASSQIPGQPSNF. For the CDR3, the DNA is TGTGCCAGCAGTCAAATACCGGGACAGCCCTCGAACTTT.

The table lists this clone with a count of one. The rearrangement links TRBV28 to TRBJ2-2; tentatively, D is TRBD2 (6 bases). V dropped 8 bases and J dropped 3 bases, with 19 bases sitting between them. Germline V CDR1 and CDR2: MDHEN, SYDVKM. This CDR3 is built from 16 residues. In DNA form, the CDR3 reads TGTGCCAGCCGGGGATTTCGGTGGGAGGACACCGGGGAGCTGTTTTTT. It translates to CASRGFRWEDTGELFF.

On this clone: Compared with germline, one end of the junction differs, possibly owing to a read error. V is TRBV5-5 and J is TRBJ1-1; D uncertain. The CDR3 extends over 12 amino acids. CDR1 and CDR2 from the germline V gene are SGHKS and YYEKEE (reference sequence). CDR3 protein: CANSLVSTEAFF. CDR3 nucleotide sequence: TGTGCCAACAGCTTGGTGAGCACTGAAGCTTTCTTT.

The CDR3 region has the DNA TGTGCCAGCAGTTTAGCGATTCCAGGGGGCGAGCAGTACTTC. As protein: CASSLAIPGGEQYF. The chain recombines TRBV27 with TRBJ2-7; TRBD1 matches 7 bases. J lost 6 bases, V lost 2 bases, and 7 bases had no gene match. The V gene's germline CDR1 is MNHEY and CDR2 SMNVEV (reference sequence). This CDR3 region has 14 residues.

The CDR3 bases are TGTGCCAGCTCACCAAACCAGGGGAACACCGGGGAGCTGTTTTTT. This sequence encodes CASSPNQGNTGELFF. The V call is TRBV18, the J call TRBJ2-2; possibly TRBD1 for D (5 bases). This CDR3 is built from 15 residues. CDR1 and CDR2 from the germline V gene are KGHSH and LQKENI. Trimming removed 2 bases at V and 1 base at J, with 8 bases between.

As to this clone: This CDR3 is also generated by other DNA sequences in the sample. The chain carries TRBV28 and TRBJ1-5, with TRBD1 as a possible D gene (5 bases). V was clipped by 2 bases and J by 2 bases, with 7 bases between them. This CDR3 comprises 14 residues. Germline V gene data show CDR1 as MDHEN and CDR2 as SYDVKM. This chain's CDR3 is CASSLLGGNQPQHF. The CDR3 DNA reads TGTGCCAGCAGTTTACTGGGGGGCAATCAGCCCCAGCATTTT.

The chain carries TRBV4-2 and TRBJ2-7; D gene unclear. CDR3 length equals 12 residues. Looked up from germline, CDR1 is LGHNA and CDR2 is YNFKEQ. V lost 3 bases to trimming and J lost 3 bases, with 6 bases between them. CDR3 bases: TGTGCCAGCAGCCATCGCGACTACGAGCAGTACTTC. This sequence encodes CASSHRDYEQYF.

This sequence joins TRBV28 and TRBJ1-1; D is unclear. Trimming removed 6 bases at V and 1 base at J, with 9 bases between. The germline CDR1 and CDR2 sequences are MDHEN and SYDVKM. This CDR3 comprises 13 residues. The CDR3 region is CASSWTTNTEAFF. The DNA for the CDR3 is TGTGCCAGCAGCTGGACGACGAACACTGAAGCTTTCTTT. The entire variable domain, with the rest obtained from reference TRBV28 and TRBJ1-1, is as follows: DVKVTQSSRYLVKRTGEKVFLECVQDMDHENMFWYRQDPGLGLRLIYFSYDVKMKEKGDIPEGYSVSREKKERFSLILESASTNQTSMYLCASSWTTNTEAFFGQGTRLTVV.

This rearrangement joins TRBV5-1 to TRBJ2-1; D gene ambiguous. Germline CDR1 reads SGHRS; CDR2 reads YFSETQ. This CDR3 contains 15 residues. The V end lost 4 bases, the J end lost 7 bases, and 18 bases lay between the germline ends. CDR3 sequence: CASSAQFGWQNEQFF. Here the CDR3 DNA reads TGCGCCAGCAGCGCGCAGTTTGGGTGGCAGAATGAGCAGTTCTTC.

V is TRBV15 and J is TRBJ2-5, with a weak D call TRBD1 (6 bases). The CDR3 spans 19 residues. CDR1 LNHNV and CDR2 YYDKDF come from the germline V gene (reference sequence). V was cut by 0 bases and J by 5 bases, with 25 bases left in between. CDR3 protein: CATSRDSEGVPWQLETQYF. The CDR3 coding sequence is TGTGCCACCAGCAGAGATAGTGAGGGGGTTCCTTGGCAATTGGAGACCCAGTACTTC.